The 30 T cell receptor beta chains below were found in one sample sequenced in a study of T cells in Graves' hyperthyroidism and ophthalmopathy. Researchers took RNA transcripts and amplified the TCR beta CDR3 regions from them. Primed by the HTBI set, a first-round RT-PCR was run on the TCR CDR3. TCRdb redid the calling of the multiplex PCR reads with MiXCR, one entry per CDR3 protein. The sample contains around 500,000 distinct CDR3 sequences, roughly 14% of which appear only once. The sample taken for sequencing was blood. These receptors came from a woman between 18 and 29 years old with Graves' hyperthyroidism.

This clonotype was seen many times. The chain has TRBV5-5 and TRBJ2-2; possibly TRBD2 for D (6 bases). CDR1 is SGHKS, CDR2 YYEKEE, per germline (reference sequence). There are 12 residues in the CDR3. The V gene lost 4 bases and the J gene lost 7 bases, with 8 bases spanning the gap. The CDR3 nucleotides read TGTGCCAGCAGCCTGGGGGGCGGGGAGCTGTTTTTT. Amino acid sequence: CASSLGGGELFF.

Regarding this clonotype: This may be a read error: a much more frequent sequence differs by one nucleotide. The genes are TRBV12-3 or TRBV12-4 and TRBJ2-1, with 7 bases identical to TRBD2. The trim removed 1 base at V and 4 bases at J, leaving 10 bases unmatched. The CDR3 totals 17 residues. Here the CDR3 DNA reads TGTGCCAGCAGTTTAGGGGGGAGGGCCGTGGGTTACAATGAGCAGTTCTTC. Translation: CASSLGGRAVGYNEQFF.

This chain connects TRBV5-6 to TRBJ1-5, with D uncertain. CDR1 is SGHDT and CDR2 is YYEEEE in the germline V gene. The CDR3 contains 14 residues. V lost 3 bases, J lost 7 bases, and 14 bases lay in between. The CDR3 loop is CASSSRGPGQPQHF. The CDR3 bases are TGTGCCAGCAGCTCACGCGGACCGGGGCAGCCCCAGCATTTT.

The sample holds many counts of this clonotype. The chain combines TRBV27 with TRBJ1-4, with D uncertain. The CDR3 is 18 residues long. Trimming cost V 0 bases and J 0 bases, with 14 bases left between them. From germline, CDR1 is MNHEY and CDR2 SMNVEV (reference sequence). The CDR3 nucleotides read TGTGCCAGCAGTTTATCGAAGTTAAGGCGAGCAACTAATGAAAAACTGTTTTTT. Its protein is CASSLSKLRRATNEKLFF.

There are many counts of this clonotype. Here the CDR3 reads CASSPRRQYNEQFF. DNA for the CDR3: TGCGCCAGCAGCCCTCGTAGACAATACAATGAGCAGTTCTTC. The chain couples TRBV5-1 to TRBJ2-1; D gene uncertain. Trimming stripped 4 bases from V and 4 bases from J, with 12 bases between. The germline gives CDR1 SGHRS, CDR2 YFSETQ. The CDR3 has 14 residues.

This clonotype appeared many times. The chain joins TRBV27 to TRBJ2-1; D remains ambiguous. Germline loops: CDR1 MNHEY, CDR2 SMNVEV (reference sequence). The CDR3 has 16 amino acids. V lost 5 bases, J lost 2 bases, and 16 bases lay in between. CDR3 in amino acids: CASSPYTKDPYNEQFF. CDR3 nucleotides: TGTGCCAGCAGTCCCTATACTAAAGACCCCTACAATGAGCAGTTCTTC.

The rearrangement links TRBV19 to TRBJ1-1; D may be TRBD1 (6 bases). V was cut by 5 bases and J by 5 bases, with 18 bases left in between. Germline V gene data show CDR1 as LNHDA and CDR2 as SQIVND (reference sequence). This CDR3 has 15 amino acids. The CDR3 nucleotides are TGTGCCAGTAGTGTATCCCCTACAGGGCGGACTGAAGCTTTCTTT. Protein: CASSVSPTGRTEAFF.

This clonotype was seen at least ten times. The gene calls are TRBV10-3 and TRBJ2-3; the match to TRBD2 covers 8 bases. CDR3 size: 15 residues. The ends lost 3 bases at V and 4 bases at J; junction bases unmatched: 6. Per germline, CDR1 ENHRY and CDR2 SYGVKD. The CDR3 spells CAISDKAGAADTQYF. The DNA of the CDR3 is TGTGCCATCAGTGATAAAGCGGGAGCGGCAGATACGCAGTATTTT.

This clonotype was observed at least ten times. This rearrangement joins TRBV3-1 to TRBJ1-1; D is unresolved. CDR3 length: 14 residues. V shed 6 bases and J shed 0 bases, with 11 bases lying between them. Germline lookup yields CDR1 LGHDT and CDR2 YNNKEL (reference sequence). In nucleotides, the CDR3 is TGTGCCAGCAGTCGAGGCGAGGTGAACACTGAAGCTTTCTTT. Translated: CASSRGEVNTEAFF.

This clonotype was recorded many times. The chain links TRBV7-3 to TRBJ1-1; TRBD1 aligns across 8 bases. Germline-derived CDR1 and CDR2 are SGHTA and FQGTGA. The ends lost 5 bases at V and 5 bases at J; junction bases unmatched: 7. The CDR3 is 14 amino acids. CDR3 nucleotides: TGTGCCAGCAGCCTGGGACACAGGGGGACTGAAGCTTTCTTT. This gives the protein CASSLGHRGTEAFF. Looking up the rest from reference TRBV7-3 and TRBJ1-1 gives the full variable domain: GAGVSQTPSNKVTEKGKYVELRCDPISGHTALYWYRQSLGQGPEFLIYFQGTGAADDSGLPNDRFFAVRPEGSVSTLKIQRTERGDSAVYLCASSLGHRGTEAFFGQGTRLTVV.

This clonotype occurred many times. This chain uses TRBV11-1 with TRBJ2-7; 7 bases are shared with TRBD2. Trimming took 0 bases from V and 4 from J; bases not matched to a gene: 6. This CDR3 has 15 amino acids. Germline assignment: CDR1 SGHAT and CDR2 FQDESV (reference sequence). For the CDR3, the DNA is TGTGCCAGCAGCTTAGCGGGAGGGCCTCTATACGAGCAGTACTTC. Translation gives CASSLAGGPLYEQYF.

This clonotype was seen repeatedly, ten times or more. CDR3 DNA sequence: TGTGCCACCCTCAGTTCGCTAGGCGGGAGTTTCCCCGGGGAGCTGTTTTTT. This gives the protein CATLSSLGGSFPGELFF. The chain joins TRBV24-1 to TRBJ2-2, with 7 bases that match TRBD2. V lost 9 bases, J lost 6 bases, and 18 bases stayed unmatched. CDR3 length: 17 residues. Looked up from germline, CDR1 is KGHDR and CDR2 is SFDVKD.

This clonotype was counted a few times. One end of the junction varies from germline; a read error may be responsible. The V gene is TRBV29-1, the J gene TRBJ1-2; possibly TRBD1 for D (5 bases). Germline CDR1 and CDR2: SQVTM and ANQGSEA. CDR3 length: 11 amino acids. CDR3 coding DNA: TGCAGCGTTGAAGAAGGGCAGGGAAAGGCCTTC. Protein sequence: CSVEEGQGKAF.

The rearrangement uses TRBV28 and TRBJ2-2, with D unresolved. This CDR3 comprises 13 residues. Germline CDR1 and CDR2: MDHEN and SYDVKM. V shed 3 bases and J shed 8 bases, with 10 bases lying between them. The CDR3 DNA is TGTGCCAGCAGTTTTTTTCTGAGGGGGGAGCTGTTTTTT. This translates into CASSFFLRGELFF.

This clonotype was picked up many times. In DNA form, the CDR3 reads TGTGCCACCGGGGGTAGGAGCAATCAGCCCCAGCATTTT. Protein: CATGGRSNQPQHF. J is TRBJ1-5 and V is TRBV24-1, with a weak D call TRBD1 (5 bases). Trimming removed 9 bases from V and 1 base from J, with 9 bases in between. In germline, CDR1 is KGHDR, CDR2 SFDVKD. The CDR3 length is 13 residues.

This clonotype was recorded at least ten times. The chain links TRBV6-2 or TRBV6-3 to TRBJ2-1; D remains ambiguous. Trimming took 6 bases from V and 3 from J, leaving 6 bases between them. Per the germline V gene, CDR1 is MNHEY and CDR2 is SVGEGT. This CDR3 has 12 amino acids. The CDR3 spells CASRKNYNEQFF. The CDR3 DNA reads TGTGCCAGCAGAAAAAACTACAATGAGCAGTTCTTC.

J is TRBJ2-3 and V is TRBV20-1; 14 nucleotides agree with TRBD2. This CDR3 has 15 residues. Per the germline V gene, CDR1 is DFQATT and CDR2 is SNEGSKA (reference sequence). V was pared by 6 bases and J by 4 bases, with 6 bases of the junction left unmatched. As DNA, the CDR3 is TGCAGTGCCAGACTAGCGGGAGGGGTCCCAGATACGCAGTATTTT. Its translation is CSARLAGGVPDTQYF.

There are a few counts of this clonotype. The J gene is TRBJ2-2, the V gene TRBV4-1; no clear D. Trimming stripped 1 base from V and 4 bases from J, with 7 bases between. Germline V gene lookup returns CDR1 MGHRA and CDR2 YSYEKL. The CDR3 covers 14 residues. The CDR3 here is CASSQVRATGELFF. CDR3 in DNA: TGCGCCAGCAGCCAAGTGCGTGCCACCGGGGAGCTGTTTTTT.

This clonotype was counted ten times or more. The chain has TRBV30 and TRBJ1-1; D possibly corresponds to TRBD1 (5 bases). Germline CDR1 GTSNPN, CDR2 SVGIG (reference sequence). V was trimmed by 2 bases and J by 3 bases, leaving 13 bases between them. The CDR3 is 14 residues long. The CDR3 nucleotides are TGTGCCTGGAGTCCCTGGGGGGGGGACACTGAAGCTTTCTTT. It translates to CAWSPWGGDTEAFF.

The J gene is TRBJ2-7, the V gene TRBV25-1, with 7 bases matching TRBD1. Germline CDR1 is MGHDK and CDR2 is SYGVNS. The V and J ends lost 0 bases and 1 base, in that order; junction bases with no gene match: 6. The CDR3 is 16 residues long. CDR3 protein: CASSEYSTGQSYEQYF. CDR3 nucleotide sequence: TGTGCCAGCAGTGAATATAGTACGGGACAGTCCTACGAGCAGTACTTC.

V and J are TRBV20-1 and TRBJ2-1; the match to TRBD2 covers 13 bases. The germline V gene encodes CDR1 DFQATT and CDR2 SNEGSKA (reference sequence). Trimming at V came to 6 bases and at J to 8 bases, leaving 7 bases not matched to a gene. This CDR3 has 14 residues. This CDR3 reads CSAGLAGERDEQFF. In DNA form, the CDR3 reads TGCAGTGCCGGACTAGCGGGAGAAAGAGATGAGCAGTTCTTC.

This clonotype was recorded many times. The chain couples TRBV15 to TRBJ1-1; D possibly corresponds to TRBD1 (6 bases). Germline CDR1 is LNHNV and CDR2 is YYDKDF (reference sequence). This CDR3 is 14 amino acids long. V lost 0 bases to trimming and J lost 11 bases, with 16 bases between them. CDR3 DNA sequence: TGTGCCACCAGCAGAGATAACAGGGAGGTTCGGGCTTTCTTT. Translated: CATSRDNREVRAFF.

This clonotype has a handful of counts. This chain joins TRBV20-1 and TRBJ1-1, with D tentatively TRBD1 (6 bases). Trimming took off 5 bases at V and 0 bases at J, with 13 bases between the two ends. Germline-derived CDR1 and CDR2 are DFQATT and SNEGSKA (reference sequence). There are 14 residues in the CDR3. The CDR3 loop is CSASQTGLNTEAFF. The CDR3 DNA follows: TGCAGTGCTTCCCAGACAGGTTTGAACACTGAAGCTTTCTTT.

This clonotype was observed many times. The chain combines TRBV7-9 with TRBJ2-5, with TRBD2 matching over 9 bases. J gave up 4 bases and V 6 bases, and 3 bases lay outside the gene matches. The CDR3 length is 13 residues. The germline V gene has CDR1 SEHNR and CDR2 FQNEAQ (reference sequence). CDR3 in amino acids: CASRAGGVETQYF. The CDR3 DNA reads TGTGCCAGCAGAGCGGGAGGAGTAGAGACCCAGTACTTC.

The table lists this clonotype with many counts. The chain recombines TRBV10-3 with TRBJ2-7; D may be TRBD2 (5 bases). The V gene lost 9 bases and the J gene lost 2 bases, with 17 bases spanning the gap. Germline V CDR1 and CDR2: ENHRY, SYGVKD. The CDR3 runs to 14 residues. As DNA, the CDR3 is TGTGCCATAAGCGAGGGTAGCGCTACCTACGAGCAGTACTTC. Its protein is CAISEGSATYEQYF.

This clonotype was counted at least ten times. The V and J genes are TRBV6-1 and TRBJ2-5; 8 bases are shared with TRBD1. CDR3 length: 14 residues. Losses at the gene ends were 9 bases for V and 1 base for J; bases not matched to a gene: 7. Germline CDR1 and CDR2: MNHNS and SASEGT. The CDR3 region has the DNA TGTGCCAGTGGTGCAGGGGGCCTCCAAGAGACCCAGTACTTC. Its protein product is CASGAGGLQETQYF.

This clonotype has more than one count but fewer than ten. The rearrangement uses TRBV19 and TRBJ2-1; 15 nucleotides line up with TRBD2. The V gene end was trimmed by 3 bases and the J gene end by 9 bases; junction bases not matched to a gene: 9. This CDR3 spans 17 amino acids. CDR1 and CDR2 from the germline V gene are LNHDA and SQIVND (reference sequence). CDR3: CASSMGGTSGRRGEQFF. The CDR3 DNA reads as TGTGCCAGTAGTATGGGAGGGACTAGCGGGAGGAGGGGTGAGCAGTTCTTC. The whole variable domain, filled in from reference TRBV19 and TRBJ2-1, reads DGGITQSPKYLFRKEGQNVTLSCEQNLNHDAMYWYRQDPGQGLRLIYYSQIVNDFQKGDIAEGYSVSREKKESFPLTVTSAQKNPTAFYLCASSMGGTSGRRGEQFFGPGTRLTVL.

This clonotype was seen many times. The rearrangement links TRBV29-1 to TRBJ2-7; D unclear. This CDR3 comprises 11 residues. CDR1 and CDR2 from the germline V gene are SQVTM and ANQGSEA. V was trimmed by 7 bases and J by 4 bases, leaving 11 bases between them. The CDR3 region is CSGLENYEQYF. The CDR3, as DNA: TGCAGCGGTCTGGAGAATTACGAGCAGTACTTC.

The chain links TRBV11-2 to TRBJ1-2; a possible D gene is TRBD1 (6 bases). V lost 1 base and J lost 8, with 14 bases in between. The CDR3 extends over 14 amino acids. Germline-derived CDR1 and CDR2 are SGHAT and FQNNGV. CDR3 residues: CASSLVGAGSGYTF. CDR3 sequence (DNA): TGTGCCAGCAGCTTAGTGGGGGCGGGATCCGGCTACACCTTC.

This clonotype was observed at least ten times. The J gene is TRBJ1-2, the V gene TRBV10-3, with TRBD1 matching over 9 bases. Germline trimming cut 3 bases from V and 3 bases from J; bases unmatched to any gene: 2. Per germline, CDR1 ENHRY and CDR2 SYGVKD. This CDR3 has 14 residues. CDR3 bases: TGTGCCATCAGTGAAGGGACAGGGTACTATGGCTACACCTTC. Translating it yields CAISEGTGYYGYTF.